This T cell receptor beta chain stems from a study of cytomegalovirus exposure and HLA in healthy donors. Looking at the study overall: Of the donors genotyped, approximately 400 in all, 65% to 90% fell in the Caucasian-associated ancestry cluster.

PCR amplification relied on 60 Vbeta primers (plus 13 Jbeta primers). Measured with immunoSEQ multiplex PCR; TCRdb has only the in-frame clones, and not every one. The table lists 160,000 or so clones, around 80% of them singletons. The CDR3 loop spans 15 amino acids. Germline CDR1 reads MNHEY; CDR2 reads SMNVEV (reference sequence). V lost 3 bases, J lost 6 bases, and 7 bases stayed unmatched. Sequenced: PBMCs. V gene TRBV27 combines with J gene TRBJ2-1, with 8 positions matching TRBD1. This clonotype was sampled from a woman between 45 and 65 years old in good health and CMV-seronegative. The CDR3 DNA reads TGTGCCAGCAGTTTCCCTGGACAGGGAGGCAATGAGCAGTTCTTC. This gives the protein CASSFPGQGGNEQFF.